The TCR beta chain described here comes from a study of blood T cell repertoires in COVID-19. About the study: Some COVID-19 samples were acute and others convalescent; all came from the United States, Italy and Spain. T cells, B-cell-depleted T cells, or PBMCs provided the cDNA or gDNA that served as material.

Study processing details: Cell counts per sample came from amplifying reference gene primers. Assay used: immunoSEQ multiplex PCR; TCRdb lists only in-frame clones, some missing. Clonal size and the V and J genes are those of that table, whereas D and trimming came from the DNA. Among about 45,000 clones listed, less than 90% were seen once. Sequenced input: peripheral blood. This TCR came from a human donor in a cohort sampled during active COVID-19.

CDR3: CASSASGGYMDTQYF. The CDR3 nucleotides read TGTGCCAGCAGCGCCTCGGGGGGGTACATGGATACGCAGTATTTT. The chain has TRBV9 and TRBJ2-3, with 8 nucleotides matching TRBD2. J gave up 6 bases and V 3 bases, and 9 bases lay outside the gene matches. The germline gives CDR1 SGDLS, CDR2 YYNGEE. This CDR3 spans 15 amino acids.